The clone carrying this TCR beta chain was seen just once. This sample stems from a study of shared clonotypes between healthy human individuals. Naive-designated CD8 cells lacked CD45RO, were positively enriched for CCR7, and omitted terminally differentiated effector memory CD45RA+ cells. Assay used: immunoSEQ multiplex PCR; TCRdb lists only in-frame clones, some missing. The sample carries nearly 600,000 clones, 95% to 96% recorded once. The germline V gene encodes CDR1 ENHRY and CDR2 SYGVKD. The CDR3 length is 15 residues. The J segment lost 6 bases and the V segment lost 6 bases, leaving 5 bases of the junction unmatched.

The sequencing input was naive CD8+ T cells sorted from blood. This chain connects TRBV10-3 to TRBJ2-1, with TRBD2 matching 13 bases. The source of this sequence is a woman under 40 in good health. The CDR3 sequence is CAIRRTSGSSNEQFF. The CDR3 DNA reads TGTGCCATCAGGAGGACTAGCGGGAGTAGCAATGAGCAGTTCTTC.